This TCR beta chain was profiled in a study of blood T cell repertoires in COVID-19. About the research overall: The samples span acute and convalescent COVID-19 from the United States, Italy and Spain.

As processed by the authors: Using reference gene primer amplification, nucleated cell counts were estimated. Method: immunoSEQ multiplex PCR; TCRdb's copy keeps in-frame clones and lacks some. Clone size and V and J calls were adopted from that table, with D and trimming inferred from the DNA. There are some 240,000 clones in the sample; 75% to 85% occur only once, and roughly 2.2% lies in the top ten. While infection was still active, Seattle patients were enrolled and then followed longitudinally. The germline V gene has CDR1 MRHNA and CDR2 SNTAGT. There are 23 residues in the CDR3. The V gene end was trimmed by 0 bases and the J gene end by 6 bases; junction bases not matched to a gene: 25.

The gene calls are TRBV6-4 and TRBJ2-2; 10 nucleotides match TRBD2. This receptor was obtained from a woman aged 70-85 years with COVID-19, enrolled during active disease. The sequencing sample was made of peripheral blood. The DNA for the CDR3 is TGTGCCAGCAGTGACTCATCGGTGGTAGCGGGGGGTTCCCGCACGTTGTCGGCCGGGGAGCTGTTTTTT. This codes for CASSDSSVVAGGSRTLSAGELFF.